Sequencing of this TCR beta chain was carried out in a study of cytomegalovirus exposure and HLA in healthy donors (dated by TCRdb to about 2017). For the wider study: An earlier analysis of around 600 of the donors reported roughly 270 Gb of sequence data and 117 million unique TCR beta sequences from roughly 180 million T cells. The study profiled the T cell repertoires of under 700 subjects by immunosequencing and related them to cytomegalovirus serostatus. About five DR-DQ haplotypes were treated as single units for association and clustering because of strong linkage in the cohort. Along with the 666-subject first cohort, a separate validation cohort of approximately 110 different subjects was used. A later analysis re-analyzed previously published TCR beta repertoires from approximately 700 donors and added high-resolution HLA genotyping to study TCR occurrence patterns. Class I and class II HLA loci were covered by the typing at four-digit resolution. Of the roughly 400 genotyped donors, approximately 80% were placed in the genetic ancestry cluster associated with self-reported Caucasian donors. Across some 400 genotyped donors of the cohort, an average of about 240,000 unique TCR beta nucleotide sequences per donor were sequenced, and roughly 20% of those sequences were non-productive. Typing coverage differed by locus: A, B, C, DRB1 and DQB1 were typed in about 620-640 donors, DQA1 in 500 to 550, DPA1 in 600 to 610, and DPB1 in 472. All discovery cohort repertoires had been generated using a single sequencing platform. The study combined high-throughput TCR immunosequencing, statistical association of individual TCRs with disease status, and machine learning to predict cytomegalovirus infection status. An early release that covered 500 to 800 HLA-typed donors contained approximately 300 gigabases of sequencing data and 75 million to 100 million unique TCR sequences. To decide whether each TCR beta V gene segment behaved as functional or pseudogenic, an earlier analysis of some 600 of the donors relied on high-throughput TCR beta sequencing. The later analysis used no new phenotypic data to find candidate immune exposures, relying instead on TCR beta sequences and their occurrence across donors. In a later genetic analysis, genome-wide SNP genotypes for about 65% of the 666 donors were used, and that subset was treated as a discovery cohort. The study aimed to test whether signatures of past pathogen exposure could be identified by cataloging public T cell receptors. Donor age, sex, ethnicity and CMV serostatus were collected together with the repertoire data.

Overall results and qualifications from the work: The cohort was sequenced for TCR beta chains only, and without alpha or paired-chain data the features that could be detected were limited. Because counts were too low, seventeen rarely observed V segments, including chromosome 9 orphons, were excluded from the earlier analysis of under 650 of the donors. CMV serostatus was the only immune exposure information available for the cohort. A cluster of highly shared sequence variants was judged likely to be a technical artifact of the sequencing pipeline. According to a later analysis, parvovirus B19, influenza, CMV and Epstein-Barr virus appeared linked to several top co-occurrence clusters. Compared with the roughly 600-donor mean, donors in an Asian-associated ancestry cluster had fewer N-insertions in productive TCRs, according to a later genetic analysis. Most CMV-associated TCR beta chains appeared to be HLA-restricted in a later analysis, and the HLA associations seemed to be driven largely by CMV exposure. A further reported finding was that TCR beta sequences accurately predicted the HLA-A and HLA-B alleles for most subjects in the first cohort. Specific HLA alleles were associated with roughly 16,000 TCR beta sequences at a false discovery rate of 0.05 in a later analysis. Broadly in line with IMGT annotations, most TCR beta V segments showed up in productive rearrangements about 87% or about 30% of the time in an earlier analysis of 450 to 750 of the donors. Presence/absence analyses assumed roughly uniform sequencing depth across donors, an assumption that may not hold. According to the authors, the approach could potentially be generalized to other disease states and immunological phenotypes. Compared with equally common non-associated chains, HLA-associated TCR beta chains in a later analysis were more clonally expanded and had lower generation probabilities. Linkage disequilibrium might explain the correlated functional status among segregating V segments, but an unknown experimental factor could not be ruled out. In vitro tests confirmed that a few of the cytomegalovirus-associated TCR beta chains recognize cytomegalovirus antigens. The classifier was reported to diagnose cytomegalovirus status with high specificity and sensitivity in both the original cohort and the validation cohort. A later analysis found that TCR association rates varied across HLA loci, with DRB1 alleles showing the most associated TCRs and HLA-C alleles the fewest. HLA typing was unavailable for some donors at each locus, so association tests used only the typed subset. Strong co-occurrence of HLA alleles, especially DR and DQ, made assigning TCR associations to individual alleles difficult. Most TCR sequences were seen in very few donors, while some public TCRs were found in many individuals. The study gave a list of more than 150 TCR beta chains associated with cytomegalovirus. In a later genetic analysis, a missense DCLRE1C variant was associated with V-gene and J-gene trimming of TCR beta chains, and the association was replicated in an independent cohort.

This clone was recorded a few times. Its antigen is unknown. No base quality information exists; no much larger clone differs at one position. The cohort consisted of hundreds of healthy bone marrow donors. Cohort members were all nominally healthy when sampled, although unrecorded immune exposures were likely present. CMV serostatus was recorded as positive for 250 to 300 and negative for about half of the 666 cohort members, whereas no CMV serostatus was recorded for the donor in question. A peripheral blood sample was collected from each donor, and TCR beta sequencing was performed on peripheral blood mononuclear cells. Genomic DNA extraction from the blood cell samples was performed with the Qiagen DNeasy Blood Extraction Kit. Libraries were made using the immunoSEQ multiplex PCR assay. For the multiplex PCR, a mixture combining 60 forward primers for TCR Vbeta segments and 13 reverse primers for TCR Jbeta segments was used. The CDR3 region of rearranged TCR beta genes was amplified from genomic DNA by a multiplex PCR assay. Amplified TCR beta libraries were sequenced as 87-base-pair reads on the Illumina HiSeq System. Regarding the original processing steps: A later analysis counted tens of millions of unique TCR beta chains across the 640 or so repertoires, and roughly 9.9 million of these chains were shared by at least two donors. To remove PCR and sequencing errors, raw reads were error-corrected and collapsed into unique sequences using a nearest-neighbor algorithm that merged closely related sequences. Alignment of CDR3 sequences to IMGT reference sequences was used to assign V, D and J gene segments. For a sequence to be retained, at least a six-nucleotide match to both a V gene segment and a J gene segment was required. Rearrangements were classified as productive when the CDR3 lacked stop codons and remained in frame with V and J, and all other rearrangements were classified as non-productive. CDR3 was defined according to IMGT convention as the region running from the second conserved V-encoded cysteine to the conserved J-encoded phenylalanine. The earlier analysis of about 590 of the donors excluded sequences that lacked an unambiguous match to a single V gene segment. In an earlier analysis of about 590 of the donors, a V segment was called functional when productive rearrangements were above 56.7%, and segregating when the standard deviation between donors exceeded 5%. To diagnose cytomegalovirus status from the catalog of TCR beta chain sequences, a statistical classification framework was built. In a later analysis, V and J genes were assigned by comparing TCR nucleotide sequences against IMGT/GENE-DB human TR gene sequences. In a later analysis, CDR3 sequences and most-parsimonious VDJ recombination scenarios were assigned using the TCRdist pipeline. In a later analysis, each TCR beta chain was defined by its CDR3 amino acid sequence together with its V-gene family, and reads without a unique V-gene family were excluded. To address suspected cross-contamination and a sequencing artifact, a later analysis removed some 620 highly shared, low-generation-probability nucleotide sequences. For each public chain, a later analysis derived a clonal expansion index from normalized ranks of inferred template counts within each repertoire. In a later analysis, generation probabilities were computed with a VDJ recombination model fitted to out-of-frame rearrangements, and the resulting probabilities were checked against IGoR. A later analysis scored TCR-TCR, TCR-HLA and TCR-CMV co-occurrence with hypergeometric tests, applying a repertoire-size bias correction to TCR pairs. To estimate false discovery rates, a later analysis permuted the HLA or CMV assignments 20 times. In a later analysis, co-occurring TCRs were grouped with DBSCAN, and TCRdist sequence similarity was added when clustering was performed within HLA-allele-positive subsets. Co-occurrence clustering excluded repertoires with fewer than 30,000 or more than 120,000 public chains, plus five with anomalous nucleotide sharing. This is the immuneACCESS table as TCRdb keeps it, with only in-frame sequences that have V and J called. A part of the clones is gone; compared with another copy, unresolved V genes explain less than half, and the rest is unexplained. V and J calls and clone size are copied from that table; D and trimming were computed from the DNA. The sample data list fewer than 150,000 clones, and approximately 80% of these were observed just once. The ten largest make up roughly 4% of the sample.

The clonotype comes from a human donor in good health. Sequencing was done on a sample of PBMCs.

The DNA reads TGTGCCAGCAGTGAAGGGACTAGCGGCTGGGATGAGCAGTTCTTC. This codes for CASSEGTSGWDEQFF. The rearrangement joined TRBV2 to TRBJ2-1, with TRBD2 matching 10 junction bases. The germline V gene specifies SNHLY as CDR1 and FYNNEI as CDR2. There are 15 amino acids in the CDR3, from cysteine to phenylalanine inclusive. Of all the DNA, just the CDR3 is kept, 45 bases in frame from base 1. Germline trimming amounts to 1 base on V and 8 bases on J, with 5 as the count of junction bases outside the gene matches.